In this sample, the clone carrying this TCR beta chain turned up many times. The sample belongs to a study of read filtering for tumor transcriptome and immune sequencing. Study-wide context: Eight or nine patients were R-ISS I, approximately 15 were R-ISS II, 6 or 7 were R-ISS III.

This library used 300 to 450 ng RNA and molecular barcoded adaptors spanning alpha/delta and beta/gamma chains. MiXCR, applied by TCRdb to the reads, yields one record per CDR3 protein. The repertoire includes 43,000 or so distinct CDR3 sequences, about 20% of them detected once, and about 40% sits in the top ten. Deletions cut 6 bases from V and 2 bases from J, with 15 bases between. The germline V gene has CDR1 SGHRS and CDR2 YFSETQ. CDR3 length equals 15 residues. J is TRBJ2-1 and V is TRBV5-1; D possibly corresponds to TRBD2 (5 bases). Sequences were obtained from a population of CD138-negative cells sorted from bone marrow. This TCR was sampled from a donor aged 40 or over with multiple myeloma. In DNA form, the CDR3 reads TGCGCCAGCACATTGGGCGGGCCGACCTACAATGAGCAGTTCTTC. Residues: CASTLGGPTYNEQFF.